This T cell receptor beta chain is drawn from a study of blood T cell repertoires in COVID-19. Study context: Samples of COVID-19 (acute and convalescent) were obtained from the United States, Italy and Spain. In each case, the material was cDNA or gDNA derived from T cells, B-cell-depleted T cells, or PBMCs.

Germline CDR1 MDHEN, CDR2 SYDVKM. V lost 2 bases and J lost 0, with 8 bases in between. The CDR3 extends over 15 amino acids. Source study methods: Reference gene primer amplification in the assay estimated nucleated cell counts. Sequencing used immunoSEQ multiplex PCR; TCRdb keeps in-frame clones, though not all of them. For V, J and clone size, that table is used; D and trimming come from the DNA. Of about 250,000 clones detected, approximately 85% appear once; the ten largest clones hold around 5.5%. This receptor was obtained from a man over 45 with active or convalescent COVID-19. The sequencing input was peripheral blood. The J gene is TRBJ1-3, the V gene TRBV28; D call uncertain. CDR3 protein: CASSLGRSSGNTIYF. The CDR3 DNA reads TGTGCCAGCAGTTTAGGCAGAAGCTCTGGAAACACCATATATTTT.